These T cell receptor beta chains were read from a single sample in a study of T cell responses to AZD1222 COVID-19 vaccine. Generated by immunoSEQ multiplex PCR, the TCRdb table keeps only in-frame clones and is missing some. In the table there are some 130,000 clones, roughly nine tenths of which are singletons. The starting material was peripheral blood, obtained on day 0 of AZD1222 vaccination. The receptors derive from an adult in good health. The CDR3 runs from the conserved cysteine through the conserved F or W. D genes are given only for firm matches. Expanded clones get a size class; other rows say once, few or many, or leave the size out.

.,.,TRBV20-1,TRBJ2-7,TGCAGTGCTAGGGGACGGGGTGAGCAGTACTTC,CSARGRGEQYF
.,.,TRBV11-2,TRBJ1-3,TGTGCCAGCAGCTTAACAGGGCCCACCATATATTTT,CASSLTGPTIYF
.,.,TRBV5-1,TRBJ2-7,TGCGCCAGCAGTAGGTCGTGGGGATCCTCCTACGAGCAGTACTTC,CASSRSWGSSYEQYF
.,.,TRBV4-1,TRBJ1-5,TGCGCCAGCAGCCAAGTTTGGGGGAGGGGTAATCAGCCCCAGCATTTT,CASSQVWGRGNQPQHF
.,TRBD1,TRBV6-5,TRBJ1-2,TGTGCCAGCAAGGGGGACAGTAACTATGGCTACACCTTC,CASKGDSNYGYTF
.,.,TRBV30,TRBJ1-6,TGTGCCTCCTCTACCCCCCGACTTTATAATTCACCCCTCCACTTT,CASSTPRLYNSPLHF
.,.,TRBV7-6,TRBJ1-1,TGTGCCAGCAGCAGGCTGGAGGGGGGAGGCACTGAAGCTTTCTTT,CASSRLEGGGTEAFF
.,.,TRBV7-9,TRBJ2-2,TGTGCCAGCAGCTTAATCGCGTCTGCCGGGGAGCTGTTTTTT,CASSLIASAGELFF
.,.,TRBV19,TRBJ2-2,TGTGCCAGTACCCCGATTATACCGGCGGAGGTGAACACCGGGGAGCTGTTTTTT,CASTPIIPAEVNTGELFF
.,.,TRBV4-3,TRBJ2-1,TGCGCCAGCAGCCAGGGGACTGGCTCCTACAATGAGCAGTTCTTC,CASSQGTGSYNEQFF
.,.,TRBV6-1,TRBJ2-3,TGTGCCAGCAGTGAATTTGGGGGAGATACGCAGTATTTT,CASSEFGGDTQYF
.,.,TRBV9,TRBJ1-5,TGTGCCAGCAGCGTTGGGCCGCGGCAGCCACTTGCCGGCTTCTCCAACCACAATCAGCCCCAGCATTTT,CASSVGPRQPLAGFSNHNQPQHF
.,.,TRBV20-1,TRBJ2-5,TGCAGTACTGGACAGCAAGAGACCCAGTACTTC,CSTGQQETQYF
.,.,TRBV27,TRBJ1-5,TGTGCCAGCAGTTTACTGGGTAGCAATCAGCCCCAGCATTTT,CASSLLGSNQPQHF
.,.,TRBV7-2,TRBJ2-1,TGTGCCAGCAGTAGTTCGGGACTTGAGCAGTTCTTC,CASSSSGLEQFF
.,.,TRBV2,TRBJ1-1,TGTGCCAGCAGTGAAGCTTTCTTT,CASSEAFF
.,.,TRBV9,TRBJ1-6,TGTGCCAGCAGCGTAGATGACAGGCGTAAACCCCTCCACTTT,CASSVDDRRKPLHF
once,.,TRBV19,TRBJ1-1,TGTGCCAGCCTCCCGGGTGGGGGTAACACTGAAGCTTTCTTT,CASLPGGGNTEAFF
.,.,TRBV7-6,TRBJ2-1,TGTGCCAGCAGCTTAGGGCTCGGGGTGAACAATGAGCAGTTCTTC,CASSLGLGVNNEQFF
.,.,TRBV7-3,TRBJ2-5,TGTGCCAGCAGCTCGTGGGCAGGTCCCAAGGAGACCCAGTACTTC,CASSSWAGPKETQYF
.,.,TRBV3-1/TRBV3-2,TRBJ2-2,TGTGCCAGCAGCCAAGGCAGGGCCAACACCGGGGAGCTGTTTTTT,CASSQGRANTGELFF
.,TRBD2,TRBV6-1,TRBJ2-5,TGTGCCAGCAGTGGTGGGGCTAGCGGGAGGCTCCCCGGAGAGACCCAGTACTTC,CASSGGASGRLPGETQYF
few,.,TRBV9,TRBJ1-1,TGTGCCAGCAGCGTGAGCTGGGGCACTGAAGCTTTCTTT,CASSVSWGTEAFF
.,.,TRBV11-3,TRBJ2-3,TGTGCCAGCAGCTTAGGTCTTAGGGTCGACCCCACAGATACGCAGTATTTT,CASSLGLRVDPTDTQYF
.,TRBD1,TRBV10-2,TRBJ1-2,TGCGCCAGCACCCCGACAGGGCGGTCAAGTAACTATGGCTACACCTTC,CASTPTGRSSNYGYTF
.,TRBD1,TRBV6-5,TRBJ1-2,TGTGCCAGCAGTTACGACAGGGGTCCTAACTATGGCTACACCTTC,CASSYDRGPNYGYTF
.,TRBD1,TRBV5-1,TRBJ1-4,TGCGCCAGCAGCCCGCCGACAGGGGGTAATGAAAAACTGTTTTTT,CASSPPTGGNEKLFF
.,TRBD1,TRBV6-6,TRBJ2-3,TGTGCCAGCAGCCGACAGGGTACGGCTTATAACACAGATACGCAGTATTTT,CASSRQGTAYNTDTQYF
.,.,TRBV10-3,TRBJ1-3,TGTGCCATCTCAGGACTCGGAAACACCATATATTTT,CAISGLGNTIYF
.,.,TRBV7-6,TRBJ1-1,TGTGCCAGCAGCCGACCCTCGGGCACTGAAGCTTTCTTT,CASSRPSGTEAFF
.,.,TRBV5-8,TRBJ1-1,TGTGCCAGCAGCTTGGAACGGGTGAACACTGAAGCTTTCTTT,CASSLERVNTEAFF
.,.,TRBV7-6,TRBJ2-1,TGTGCCAGCAGCTTACAGGGGTTGGGTCGTGAGCAGTTCTTC,CASSLQGLGREQFF
.,.,TRBV5-5,TRBJ1-1,TGTGCCAGCAGCATCGGAGGAACTGAAGCTTTCTTT,CASSIGGTEAFF
once,TRBD1,TRBV9,TRBJ2-1,TGTGCCAGCAGCTCAGATAGCTACAGGGGTGGGGATGAGCAGTTCTTC,CASSSDSYRGGDEQFF
.,.,TRBV11-2,TRBJ1-6,TGTGCCAGCAGCTCCCCTGGACATATCTCGGGCCTTTCACCCCTCCACTTT,CASSSPGHISGLSPLHF
once,.,TRBV11-2,TRBJ2-1,TGTGCCAGCAGCTTAGCGGGACATGAGCAGTTCTTC,CASSLAGHEQFF
once,TRBD2,TRBV11-3,TRBJ2-2,TGTGCCAGCAGCTTAGGGGCGGGGGGGACCCCGAACACCGGGGAGCTGTTTTTT,CASSLGAGGTPNTGELFF
.,.,TRBV6-5,TRBJ2-1,TGTGCCAGCAGTTGGGGAGGTGAGCAGTTCTTC,CASSWGGEQFF
.,.,TRBV28,TRBJ1-2,TGTGCCAGCAGTTTATCCGCCGGGACGGGCTACACCTTC,CASSLSAGTGYTF
.,TRBD1,TRBV4-1,TRBJ1-6,TGCGCCAGCAGCCAAGATTTACTTGGCACAGGGGAGTCTTCACCCCTCCACTTT,CASSQDLLGTGESSPLHF
.,.,TRBV7-3,TRBJ1-1,TGTGCCAGCAGCTTACTTAGACAGAGGAACACTGAAGCTTTCTTT,CASSLLRQRNTEAFF
.,.,TRBV19,TRBJ2-3,TGTGCCAGTAGTATAATAGGGGTGGCCACAGATACGCAGTATTTT,CASSIIGVATDTQYF